This record looks at one T cell receptor (beta chain) sequence and its context. Antigen unknown. Investigators sought sequencing depths of between 1 in 200,000 and 1 in 1 million T cells. TCRdb's table, derived via immunoSEQ multiplex PCR, lists solely in-frame clones and lacks some. The sample consists of about 45,000 clones, just over 65% of them appearing once. This specimen comes from a study of cytotoxic CD8 clonotypes in ibrutinib-treated CLL. Study-wide results and limits: Patients showed higher baseline clonality than age-matched healthy donors, and it tracked circulating CD8+ T-cell counts.

CDR3 length: 14 amino acids. Germline CDR1 MDHEN, CDR2 SYDVKM. Trimming left V 5 bases short and J 3 bases short, with 11 bases between. This chain links TRBV28 with TRBJ1-3; D uncertain. The clonotype originates from a human donor with chronic lymphocytic leukemia. The sequencing here drew on PBMCs, taken after 24 months of ibrutinib treatment. CDR3 loop: CASSPALSGNTIYF. CDR3 bases: TGTGCCAGCAGTCCCGCCCTGAGTGGAAACACCATATATTTT.